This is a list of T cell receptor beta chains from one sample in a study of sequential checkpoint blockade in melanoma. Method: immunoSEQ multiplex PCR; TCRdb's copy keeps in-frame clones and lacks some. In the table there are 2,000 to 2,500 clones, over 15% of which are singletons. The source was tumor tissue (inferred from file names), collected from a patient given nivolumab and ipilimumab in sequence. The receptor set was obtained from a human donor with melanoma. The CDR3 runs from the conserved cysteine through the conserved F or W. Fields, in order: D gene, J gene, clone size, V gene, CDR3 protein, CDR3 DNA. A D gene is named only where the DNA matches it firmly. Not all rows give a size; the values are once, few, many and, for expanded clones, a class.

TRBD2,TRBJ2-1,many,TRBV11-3,CASSLWGGSTGEQFF,TGTGCCAGCAGCTTGTGGGGCGGGAGTACAGGTGAGCAGTTCTTC
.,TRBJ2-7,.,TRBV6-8,CASSYSGVNPRYEQYF,TGTGCCAGCAGTTACTCGGGTGTTAACCCCCGGTACGAGCAGTACTTC
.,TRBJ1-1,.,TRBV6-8,CASSYVVRTEAFF,TGTGCCAGCAGTTATGTGGTAAGGACTGAAGCTTTCTTT
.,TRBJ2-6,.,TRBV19,CASSIGSFNGANVLTF,TGTGCCAGTAGTATCGGTTCTTTCAATGGGGCCAACGTCCTGACTTTC
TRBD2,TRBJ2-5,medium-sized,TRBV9,CASSVGLAGGSEETQYF,TGTGCCAGCAGCGTAGGGCTAGCGGGGGGATCCGAAGAGACCCAGTACTTC
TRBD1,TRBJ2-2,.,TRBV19,CASRDRGQYTGELFF,TGTGCCAGTAGGGACAGGGGGCAGTACACCGGGGAGCTGTTTTTT
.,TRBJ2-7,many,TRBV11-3,CASSRGRGADRYEQYF,TGTGCCAGCAGCCGAGGTCGGGGGGCGGATCGCTACGAGCAGTACTTC
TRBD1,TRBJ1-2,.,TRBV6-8,CASSRGDHYGYTF,TGTGCCAGCAGCAGGGGGGACCACTATGGCTACACCTTC
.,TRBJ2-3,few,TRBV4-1,CASSQEVAARDTQYF,TGCGCCAGCAGCCAAGAAGTGGCGGCCAGGGACACGCAGTATTTT
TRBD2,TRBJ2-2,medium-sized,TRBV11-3,CASSTRTSGNTGELFF,TGTGCCAGCAGCACAAGGACTAGCGGGAACACCGGGGAGCTGTTTTTT
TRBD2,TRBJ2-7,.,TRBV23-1,CASSPMGLAGMSSYEQYF,TGCGCCAGCAGTCCTATGGGACTAGCGGGCATGAGCTCCTACGAGCAGTACTTC
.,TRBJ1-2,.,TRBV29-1,CSVMNLDVGGYTF,TGCAGCGTTATGAACTTAGACGTCGGTGGCTACACCTTC
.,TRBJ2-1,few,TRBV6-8,CASRGELPQPKLQFF,TGTGCCAGCAGGGGGGAACTGCCGCAGCCAAAGTTGCAGTTCTTC
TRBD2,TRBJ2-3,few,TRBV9,CASNRRTSGRTDTQYF,TGTGCCAGCAACCGACGGACTAGCGGACGCACAGATACGCAGTATTTT
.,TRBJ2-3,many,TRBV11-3,CASLDRTRSTDTQYF,TGTGCCAGCTTGGACCGAACTAGGAGCACAGATACGCAGTATTTT
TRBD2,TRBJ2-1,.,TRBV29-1,CSVDREVNEQFF,TGCAGCGTTGACCGGGAGGTCAATGAGCAGTTCTTC
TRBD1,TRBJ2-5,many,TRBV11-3,CASSWGTGPETQYF,TGTGCCAGCAGCTGGGGGACAGGGCCGGAGACCCAGTACTTC
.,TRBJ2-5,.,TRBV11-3,CASSFKVSGLAMETQYF,TGTGCCAGCAGCTTTAAGGTCTCGGGGTTGGCTATGGAGACCCAGTACTTC
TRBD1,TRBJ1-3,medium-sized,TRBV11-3,CASSLQGAAGNTIYF,TGTGCCAGCAGCTTACAGGGGGCTGCTGGAAACACCATATATTTT
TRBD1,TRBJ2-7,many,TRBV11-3,CASSQRGTGGNEQYF,TGTGCCAGCAGCCAGCGCGGGACAGGAGGCAACGAGCAGTACTTC
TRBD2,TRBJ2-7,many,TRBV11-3,CASSLDLTWEGPYEQYF,TGTGCCAGCAGCTTAGATCTAACGTGGGAGGGCCCCTACGAGCAGTACTTC
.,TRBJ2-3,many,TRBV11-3,CASVRAGRGTDTQYF,TGTGCCAGCGTACGAGCGGGGAGGGGGACAGATACGCAGTATTTT
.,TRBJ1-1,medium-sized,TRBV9,CASSVEGVNTEAFF,TGTGCCAGCAGCGTGGAGGGGGTTAACACTGAAGCTTTCTTT
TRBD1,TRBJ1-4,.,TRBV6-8,CASSLDNRGTTNEKLFF,TGTGCCAGCAGTTTAGATAACAGGGGGACAACTAATGAAAAACTGTTTTTT
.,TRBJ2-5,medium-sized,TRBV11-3,CASSLGRTSETQYF,TGTGCCAGCAGCTTAGGCAGGACATCGGAGACCCAGTACTTC
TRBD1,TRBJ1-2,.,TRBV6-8,CASSWTTGSAGYTF,TGTGCCAGCAGTTGGACGACAGGGTCGGCTGGCTACACCTTC
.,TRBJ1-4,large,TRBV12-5,CASGLVGATNEKLFF,TGTGCTAGTGGTTTGGTGGGAGCAACTAATGAAAAACTGTTTTTT
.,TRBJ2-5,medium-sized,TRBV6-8,CASSYSLPVPDIGRRVTQYF,TGTGCCAGCAGTTACTCTCTCCCGGTCCCGGACATAGGTCGGAGGGTGACCCAGTACTTC
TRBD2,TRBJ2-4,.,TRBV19,CASSIWNRASGGSIAKNIQYF,TGTGCCAGTAGTATTTGGAATCGGGCTAGCGGGGGGTCCATAGCCAAAAACATTCAGTACTTC
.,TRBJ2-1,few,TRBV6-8,CASTNGGPRGEQFF,TGTGCCAGCACCAACGGGGGGCCGAGGGGTGAGCAGTTCTTC
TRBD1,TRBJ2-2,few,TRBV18,CASSPLLYNRGMNTGELFF,TGTGCCAGCTCACCTTTGTTGTACAACAGGGGAATGAACACCGGGGAGCTGTTTTTT
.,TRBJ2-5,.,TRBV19,CASSIQIQETQYF,TGTGCCAGTAGTATCCAAATCCAAGAGACCCAGTACTTC
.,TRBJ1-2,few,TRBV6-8,CASRENQGYGYTF,TGTGCCAGCAGAGAGAACCAGGGGTATGGCTACACCTTC
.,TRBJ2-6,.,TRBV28,CASSLFLYSGANVLTF,TGTGCCAGCAGTTTATTTTTATACTCTGGGGCCAACGTCCTGACTTTC
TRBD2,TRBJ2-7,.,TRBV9,CATSPGLAAYEQYF,TGTGCCACTTCTCCGGGACTAGCGGCCTACGAGCAGTACTTC
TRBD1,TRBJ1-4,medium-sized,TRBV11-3,CASSLQGATEKLFF,TGTGCCAGCAGCCTACAGGGGGCGACCGAAAAACTGTTTTTT
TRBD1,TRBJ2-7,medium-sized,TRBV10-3,CAISESGQGAYEQYF,TGTGCCATCAGTGAGTCGGGACAGGGGGCCTACGAGCAGTACTTC
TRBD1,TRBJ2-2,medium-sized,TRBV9,CASSVGPLGQGIGELFF,TGTGCCAGCAGCGTAGGTCCCCTGGGACAGGGGATCGGGGAGCTGTTTTTT
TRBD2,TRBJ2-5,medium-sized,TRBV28,CASSLQLAGGWEETQYF,TGTGCCAGCAGTTTACAGCTAGCGGGGGGATGGGAAGAGACCCAGTACTTC
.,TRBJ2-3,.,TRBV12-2,CASLAGGSTDTQYF,TGTGCCAGTTTAGCGGGGGGGAGCACAGATACGCAGTATTTT
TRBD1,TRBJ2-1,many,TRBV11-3,CASSAPGTGRFNEQFF,TGTGCCAGCAGCGCCCCCGGGACAGGGCGGTTCAATGAGCAGTTCTTC
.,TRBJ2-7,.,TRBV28,CASSSWAYEQYF,TGTGCCAGCAGTTCCTGGGCGTACGAGCAGTACTTC
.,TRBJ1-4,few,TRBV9,CASSVDGRVEKLFF,TGTGCCAGCAGCGTAGACGGGCGTGTTGAAAAACTGTTTTTT
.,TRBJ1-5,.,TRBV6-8,CASSTRQRGYNQPQHF,TGTGCCAGCAGTACTCGCCAGCGGGGTTACAATCAGCCCCAGCATTTT
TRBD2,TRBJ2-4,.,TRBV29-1,CSASGGGRADIQYF,TGCAGCGCCTCCGGGGGCGGGAGGGCGGACATTCAGTACTTC
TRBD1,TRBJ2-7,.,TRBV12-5,CASGGDRETYEQYF,TGTGCTAGTGGTGGGGACAGGGAGACATACGAGCAGTACTTC
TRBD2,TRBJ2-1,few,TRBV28,CARGPRGLAGFEQFF,TGTGCCAGGGGACCACGGGGGCTAGCGGGATTTGAGCAGTTCTTC
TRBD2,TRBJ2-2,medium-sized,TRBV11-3,CASSLIAGGAGELFF,TGTGCCAGCAGCTTAATAGCGGGAGGGGCCGGGGAGCTGTTTTTT
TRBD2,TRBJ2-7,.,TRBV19,CASSIGGSGSGKYEQYF,TGTGCCAGTAGTATAGGGGGAAGCGGGAGTGGCAAGTACGAGCAGTACTTC
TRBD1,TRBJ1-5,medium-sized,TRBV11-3,CASSPGTEGQYSNQPQHF,TGTGCCAGCAGCCCCGGGACAGAGGGACAATATAGCAATCAGCCCCAGCATTTT
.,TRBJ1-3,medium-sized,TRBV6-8,CASSLHSGTSGNTIYF,TGTGCCAGCAGCTTACATTCCGGGACCTCTGGAAACACCATATATTTT
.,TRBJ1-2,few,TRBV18,CASSPLPGHYGYTF,TGTGCCAGCTCACCACTTCCGGGGCACTATGGCTACACCTTC
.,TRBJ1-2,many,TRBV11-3,CASSRPGVANYGYTF,TGTGCCAGCAGCCGTCCGGGGGTAGCTAACTATGGCTACACCTTC
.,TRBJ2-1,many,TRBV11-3,CASSLGGAVSYNEQFF,TGTGCCAGCAGCTTGGGAGGTGCTGTCTCCTACAATGAGCAGTTCTTC